This T cell receptor (beta chain) was retrieved from a study of T cells in women clearing cervical HPV infection. Study-wide context: Women with histologically confirmed HPV16-related CIN3 or worse, 2 with invasive cancer, served as cases. Broader study findings: CIN3+ cases had significantly higher TCR repertoire richness than controls, but evenness did not differ.

In regard to this clone: What it binds is not known. The DNA ends 3 residues before the CDR3 does, and the rest of the CDR3 is filled in from the germline J gene.

Deletions cut 5 bases from V and 0 bases from J, with 10 bases between. Germline V gene data show CDR1 as LNHNV and CDR2 as YYDKDF (reference sequence). The CDR3 consists of 14 residues. TCRdb's table, derived via immunoSEQ multiplex PCR, lists solely in-frame clones and lacks some. Across roughly 48,000 clones, the top ten clones capture around 1.5% of the sample. The sample consisted of blood buffy coat. The genes are TRBV15 and TRBJ1-2, with D possibly matching TRBD1 (6 bases). The sequence came from a woman between 18 and 69 years old with a cervical HPV16 infection that either progressed to CIN3+ or cleared (not recorded which). The CDR3 bases that were read are TGTGCCACCAGCTGGGGACAAACTAACTATGGC. As protein: CATSWGQTNYG. The whole CDR3 sequence is CATSWGQTNYGYTF.